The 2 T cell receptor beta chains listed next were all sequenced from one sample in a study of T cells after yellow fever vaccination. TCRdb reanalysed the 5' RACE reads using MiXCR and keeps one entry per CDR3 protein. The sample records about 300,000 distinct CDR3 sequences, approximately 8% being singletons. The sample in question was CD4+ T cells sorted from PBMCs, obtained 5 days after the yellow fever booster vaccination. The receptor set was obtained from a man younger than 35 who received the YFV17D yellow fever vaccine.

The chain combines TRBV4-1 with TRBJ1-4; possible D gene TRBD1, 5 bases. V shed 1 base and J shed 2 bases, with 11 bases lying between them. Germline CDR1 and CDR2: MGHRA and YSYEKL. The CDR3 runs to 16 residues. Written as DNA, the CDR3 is TGCGCCAGCAGCCAAGGGCAGGGTACGACTAATGAAAAACTGTTTTTT. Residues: CASSQGQGTTNEKLFF.

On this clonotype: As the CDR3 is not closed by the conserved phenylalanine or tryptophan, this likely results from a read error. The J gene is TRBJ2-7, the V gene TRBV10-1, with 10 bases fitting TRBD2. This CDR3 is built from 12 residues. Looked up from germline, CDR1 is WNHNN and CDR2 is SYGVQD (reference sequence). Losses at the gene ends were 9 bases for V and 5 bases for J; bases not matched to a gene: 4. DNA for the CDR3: TGCGCCAGTAGCGGGGGGAGCCACGAGCAGTACATC. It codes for CASSGGSHEQYI.